This T cell receptor (beta chain) was recorded in a study of blood T cell repertoires in COVID-19. Across the study: Both acute and convalescent COVID-19 samples were obtained from the United States, Italy and Spain. PBMCs, B-cell-depleted T cells, or T cells were the source of the cDNA or gDNA that made up the material.

Germline V lookup: CDR1 KGHSH, CDR2 LQKENI. The V and J ends lost 3 bases and 2 bases respectively, with 19 bases between them. This CDR3 contains 17 residues. In the authors' methods: Amplification of reference gene primers provided the estimated nucleated cell counts. Sequencing was performed with immunoSEQ multiplex PCR; in TCRdb, only in-frame clones are kept and a portion is missing. The V and J calls and clone size come from that table; D and trimming were worked out from the DNA. The repertoire consists of some 170,000 clones, with about 80% occurring once and the leading ten covering over 7.5%. This clone was counted once.

Sample: peripheral blood. V is TRBV18 and J is TRBJ2-5, with TRBD1 as a possible D gene (6 bases). The TCR was taken from a woman aged 70-85 years with acute or convalescent COVID-19. The CDR3 sequence: CASSPPLDRLTQETQYF. The CDR3 DNA sequence: TGTGCCAGCTCACCTCCCCTAGACAGGCTAACTCAAGAGACCCAGTACTTC.